These T cell receptor beta chains were read from a single sample in a study of T-cell memory formation after mild COVID-19. Using its own MiXCR run on the 5' RACE reads, TCRdb lists one record per CDR3 protein. The sample holds roughly 370,000 distinct CDR3 sequences, approximately 16% seen once. The source material was PBMCs or a T cell subset sorted from them (not recorded which). All receptors derive from a man aged 18-30 years who had mild COVID-19 (a few samples of this study predate the infection). Cell type and time point are not known. CDR3s include the opening cysteine and the closing phenylalanine or tryptophan. Fields, in order: V gene, D gene, J gene, clone size, CDR3 DNA, CDR3 protein. D genes are given only for firm matches. Rows give clone size only sometimes, using once, few, many, or a class for an expanded clone.

TRBV20-1	NA	TRBJ1-5	NA	TGCAGTGCAGGCCTTTTGAGAGGGCAGACAGATAGCAATCAGCCCCAGCATTTT	CSAGLLRGQTDSNQPQHF
TRBV12-5	NA	TRBJ2-3	few	TGTGCTAGTGGGAGAACGACTAGCACAGATACGCAGTATTTT	CASGRTTSTDTQYF
TRBV7-3	TRBD1	TRBJ1-1	few	TGTGCCAGCAGCTTAACGAAGGGGGCCAGGGCTTTCTTT	CASSLTKGARAFF
TRBV12-3/TRBV12-4	TRBD1	TRBJ1-6	few	TGTGCCAGCAGTTCCCAGACAGGGGCGAATTCACCCCTCCACTTT	CASSSQTGANSPLHF
TRBV24-1	NA	TRBJ2-3	NA	TGTGCCACCAGTCCTAGTCCTGAAAACACAGATACGCAGTATTTT	CATSPSPENTDTQYF
TRBV18	TRBD2	TRBJ2-1	few	TGTGCCAGCACTAGCGGGGAAGGGAGTGAGCAGTTCTTC	CASTSGEGSEQFF
TRBV5-1	NA	TRBJ1-1	NA	TGCGCCAGCAGCTGGACAGCCCTGAACACTGAAGCTTTCTTT	CASSWTALNTEAFF
TRBV12-3/TRBV12-4	NA	TRBJ1-4	NA	TGTGCCAGCAGTTTCACACCCCGACAGGCAGGACTGTTTTTT	CASSFTPRQAGLFF
TRBV5-1	TRBD1	TRBJ2-7	NA	TGCGCCAGCAGCTTGACTCCACGGGCAGGGGGCTACGAGCAGTACTTC	CASSLTPRAGGYEQYF
TRBV10-3	NA	TRBJ2-1	NA	TGTGCCATCAGTGAGTCCCTCTCGACTACGGCGGGCTACAATGAGCAGTTCTTC	CAISESLSTTAGYNEQFF
TRBV5-1	NA	TRBJ2-3	NA	TGCGCCAGCAGCTCGTTGTCGACAGCAACCACAGATACGCAGTATTTT	CASSSLSTATTDTQYF
TRBV5-6	NA	TRBJ1-5	few	TGTGCCAGCAGCTTGGAACCCAATCAGCCCCAGCATTTT	CASSLEPNQPQHF
TRBV27	NA	TRBJ1-5	many	TGTGCCAGCAGTCTATCGGGGGGGCCCCAGCATTTT	CASSLSGGPQHF
TRBV7-9	NA	TRBJ1-6	NA	TGTGCCAGCAGCCCGGACGGACTGAATGGGTCACCCCTCCACTTT	CASSPDGLNGSPLHF
TRBV6-1	TRBD1	TRBJ2-4	NA	TGTGCCAGCACGCCGACAGGGATCCAAAACATTCAGTACTTC	CASTPTGIQNIQYF
TRBV20-1	TRBD2	TRBJ2-1	few	TGCAGTGTTCTCGGAGCGGGGGGGTCCTACAATGAGCAGTTCTTC	CSVLGAGGSYNEQFF
TRBV7-2	NA	TRBJ2-1	few	TGTGCCAGCAGCCACCCCCCTAGCAATGAGCAGTTCTTC	CASSHPPSNEQFF
TRBV7-2	NA	TRBJ1-4	many	TGTGCCAGCAGCAACCAGAAAGGGCATGAAAAACTGTTTTTT	CASSNQKGHEKLFF
TRBV5-4	NA	TRBJ2-3	NA	TGTGCCAGCAGCTCCCAGGGGGGGGACTACACAGATACGCAGTATTTT	CASSSQGGDYTDTQYF
TRBV27	NA	TRBJ1-2	NA	TGTGCCAGCAGTTTATTCCCGAGTGCTAACTATGGCTACACCTTC	CASSLFPSANYGYTF
TRBV11-2	NA	TRBJ2-5	few	TGTGCCAGCAGCTTATATTTTAGCGCGGGGTTTCAAGAGACCCAGTACTTC	CASSLYFSAGFQETQYF
TRBV20-1	TRBD1	TRBJ2-2	few	TGCAGTGCTAGATCCCGGGACAGGGGTAATCCGATCACCGGGGAGCTGTTTTTT	CSARSRDRGNPITGELFF
TRBV2	NA	TRBJ1-2	few	TGTGCAGGGTGGGAACAGGAGTCCTCTAACTATGGCTACACCTTC	CAGWEQESSNYGYTF
TRBV20-1	NA	TRBJ1-5	NA	TGCAGTGCTACGGTGGCAGGCGCCGGCGGCCAGCCCCAGCATTTT	CSATVAGAGGQPQHF
TRBV5-1	TRBD1	TRBJ2-7	few	TGCGCCAGCAGCTTGGCCTCGGGACAGGGGGCGAGGGAGCAGTACTTC	CASSLASGQGAREQYF
TRBV9	NA	TRBJ2-5	NA	TGTGCCAGCAGCCCCTGGTTGAAGGGGAAAGAGACCCAGTACTTC	CASSPWLKGKETQYF
TRBV5-1	NA	TRBJ2-3	few	TGCGCCAGCAGCTTGACAGGATCCACCCGAGATACGCAGTATTTT	CASSLTGSTRDTQYF
TRBV5-1	TRBD2	TRBJ2-2	few	TGCGCCAGCAGCTCGGGACTAGCGGACACCGGGGAGCTGTTTTTT	CASSSGLADTGELFF
TRBV7-9	NA	TRBJ2-6	few	TGTGCCATCCTATCTGGGGCCAACGTCCTGACTTTC	CAILSGANVLTF
TRBV9	TRBD2	TRBJ2-3	few	TGTGCCAGCAGCGGGACTAGCGGTAACACAGATACGCAGTATTTT	CASSGTSGNTDTQYF
TRBV2	NA	TRBJ2-1	NA	TGTGCCAGCAGTGAGGCGGGTTACAATGAGCAGTTCTTC	CASSEAGYNEQFF
TRBV18	TRBD2	TRBJ2-1	many	TGTGCCAGCTCACCAGCTAGCGGGGGGGCCGGTATTGAGCAGTTCTTC	CASSPASGGAGIEQFF
TRBV5-1	TRBD1	TRBJ2-4	few	TGCGCCAGCAGCCTGGAGACAGGGGGGGCGGGAAACATTCAGTACTTC	CASSLETGGAGNIQYF
TRBV7-9	NA	TRBJ2-4	few	TGTGCCAGCAGCGTTACCGGGGTCTCGAGCATTCAGTACTTC	CASSVTGVSSIQYF
TRBV7-3	NA	TRBJ2-3	few	TGTGCCAGCTCCCGGGGGGCCGGAGATACGCAGTATTTT	CASSRGAGDTQYF
TRBV20-1	TRBD1	TRBJ1-1	few	TGCAGTGCTACTGTGGACAGGGGAGAAACTGAAGCTTTCTTT	CSATVDRGETEAFF
TRBV28	TRBD1	TRBJ2-3	NA	TGTGCCAGCAACGAGGGGGCTAGCGATACGCAGTATTTT	CASNEGASDTQYF
TRBV5-1	TRBD1	TRBJ2-6	few	TGCGCCAGCAGCGGGGGACAGGCGACTGGGGCCAACGTCCTGACTTTC	CASSGGQATGANVLTF
TRBV6-6	NA	TRBJ2-3	few	TGTGCCAGCAGTCCCCCCTTCCCGGAGACAGATACGCAGTATTTT	CASSPPFPETDTQYF
TRBV2	TRBD1	TRBJ1-2	few	TGTGCCAGCACCACAGGGGTCGTAGGATATGGCTACACCTTC	CASTTGVVGYGYTF
TRBV20-1	NA	TRBJ1-3	few	TGCAGTGCCTCGGACGGTGGAAACACCATATATTTT	CSASDGGNTIYF
TRBV4-1	NA	TRBJ1-4	NA	TGCGCCAGCACCCCCAAGGGGGTCGACAGCCATAATGAAAAACTGTTTTTT	CASTPKGVDSHNEKLFF